This T cell receptor beta chain appears in the sequencing data of a study of blood T cell repertoires in COVID-19. Study details: COVID-19 samples collected from the United States, Italy and Spain covered acute and convalescent phases. The analysed material was cDNA or gDNA that came from T cells, B-cell-depleted T cells, or PBMCs.

Two consecutive negative NP/OP PCR tests, clearance, or resolved symptoms defined Cohort 3 recovery. The germline V gene encodes CDR1 SGHNT and CDR2 YYREEE (reference sequence). J gave up 2 bases and V 0 bases, and 0 bases lay outside the gene matches. CDR3 length: 15 amino acids. The data were produced by immunoSEQ multiplex PCR, yet TCRdb's version contains in-frame clones alone and is incomplete. The table records 60,000 to 70,000 clones, 85% to 90% of them present only once. The sequence was obtained from a woman aged 40 to 55 who had recovered from COVID-19. This chain connects TRBV5-4 to TRBJ2-5, with 11 bases aligning to TRBD2. Sequenced input: PBMCs or T cells enriched from blood (not recorded which). CDR3 nucleotide sequence: TGTGCCAGCAGCTTGGCTAGCGGGGGGCAAGAGACCCAGTACTTC. It is translated as CASSLASGGQETQYF.